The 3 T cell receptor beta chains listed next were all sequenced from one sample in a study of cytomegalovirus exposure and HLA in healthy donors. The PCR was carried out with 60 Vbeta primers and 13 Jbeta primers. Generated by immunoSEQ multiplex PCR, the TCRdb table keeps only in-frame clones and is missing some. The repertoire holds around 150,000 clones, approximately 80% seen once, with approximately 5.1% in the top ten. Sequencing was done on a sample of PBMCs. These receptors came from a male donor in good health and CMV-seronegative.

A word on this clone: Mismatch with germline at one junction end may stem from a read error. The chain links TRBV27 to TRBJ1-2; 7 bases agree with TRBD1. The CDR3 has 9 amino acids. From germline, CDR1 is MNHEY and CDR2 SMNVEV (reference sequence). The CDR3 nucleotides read TGTGCCGGCGACAGGGTTGTACCCTTC. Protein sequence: CAGDRVVPF.

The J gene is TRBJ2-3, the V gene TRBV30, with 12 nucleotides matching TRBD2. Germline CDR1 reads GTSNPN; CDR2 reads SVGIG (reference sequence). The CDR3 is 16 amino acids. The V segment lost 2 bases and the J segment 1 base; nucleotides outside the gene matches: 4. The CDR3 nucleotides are TGTGCCTGGAGTACCCGGACTAGCGGGGGCACAGATACGCAGTATTTT. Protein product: CAWSTRTSGGTDTQYF.

In DNA, the CDR3 is TGTGCCAGCAGCCCGAAGGGTAGCGGGGGGATAAGGTCGACAGATACGCAGTATTTT. Residues: CASSPKGSGGIRSTDTQYF. The rearrangement links TRBV11-2 to TRBJ2-3; 10 bases align to TRBD2. This CDR3 has 19 residues. CDR1 and CDR2 from the germline V gene are SGHAT and FQNNGV. The V segment lost 5 bases and the J segment 3 bases; nucleotides outside the gene matches: 17.